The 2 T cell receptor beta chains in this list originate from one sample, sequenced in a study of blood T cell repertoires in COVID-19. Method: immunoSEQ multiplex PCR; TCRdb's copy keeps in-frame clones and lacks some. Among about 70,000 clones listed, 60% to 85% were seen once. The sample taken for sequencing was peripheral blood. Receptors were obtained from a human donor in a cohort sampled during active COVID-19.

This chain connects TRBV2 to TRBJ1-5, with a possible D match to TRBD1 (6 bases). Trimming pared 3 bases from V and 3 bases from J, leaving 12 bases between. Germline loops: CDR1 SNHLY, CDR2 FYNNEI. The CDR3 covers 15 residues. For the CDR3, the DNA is TGTGCCAGCAGTGATCTCAGGGGATCCAATCAGCCCCAGCATTTT. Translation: CASSDLRGSNQPQHF.

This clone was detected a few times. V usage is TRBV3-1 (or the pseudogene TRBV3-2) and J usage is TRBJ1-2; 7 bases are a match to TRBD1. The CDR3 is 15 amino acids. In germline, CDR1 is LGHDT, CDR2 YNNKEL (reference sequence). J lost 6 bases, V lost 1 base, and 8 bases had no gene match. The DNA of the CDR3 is TGTGCCAGCAGCCAAGGAAGAGGGGGCAAAAATGGCTACACCTTC. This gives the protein CASSQGRGGKNGYTF.